These 24 T cell receptor beta chains originate from one sample sequenced in a study of blood T cell dynamics during melanoma immunotherapy. TCRdb's copy holds only in-frame clones and misses some; the assay was immunoSEQ multiplex PCR. The data hold over 10,000 clones, with roughly 86% observed a single time. This sample's time point: pre-treatment baseline. The sample in question was blood, obtained from a patient treated with checkpoint blockade. The source of these receptors is a human donor with melanoma.

The chain carries TRBV5-1 and TRBJ2-2; 8 positions agree with TRBD1. Germline CDR1 reads SGHRS; CDR2 reads YFSETQ. Trimming took 7 bases from V and 3 from J; bases not matched to a gene: 8. CDR3 length: 15 residues. Written as DNA, the CDR3 is TGCGCCAGCGGGAATCGGGACAGGTACACCGGGGAGCTGTTTTTT. Residues: CASGNRDRYTGELFF.

The chain recombines TRBV14 with TRBJ2-7; D is undetermined. The germline V and J ends were trimmed by 3 bases and 8 bases, with 17 bases remaining between them. This CDR3 comprises 14 residues. Germline assignment: CDR1 SGHDN and CDR2 FVKESK. CDR3 sequence: CASSQKGNLNQQYF. For the CDR3, the DNA is TGTGCCAGCAGCCAGAAGGGTAACCTGAATCAGCAGTACTTC.

The chain combines TRBV7-9 with TRBJ2-7; 7 bases agree with TRBD1. The CDR3 sequence is 14 residues long. Looked up from germline, CDR1 is SEHNR and CDR2 is FQNEAQ (reference sequence). J lost 3 bases, V lost 4 bases, and 6 bases had no gene match. The CDR3 DNA reads TGTGCCAGCAGCTACCGGGACAGACTCTACGAGCAGTACTTC. Translation: CASSYRDRLYEQYF.

The chain combines TRBV6-5 with TRBJ2-1; 7 bases fit TRBD2. V trimming: 2 bases; J trimming: 0 bases; junction bases outside the gene matches: 1. The CDR3 is 15 residues long. Germline V lookup: CDR1 MNHEY, CDR2 SVGAGI. The CDR3 DNA reads as TGTGCCAGCAGTTACGCGGGAGACTCCTACAATGAGCAGTTCTTC. As protein: CASSYAGDSYNEQFF.

The V call is TRBV2, the J call TRBJ2-1; TRBD2 aligns across 8 bases. Germline CDR1 reads SNHLY; CDR2 reads FYNNEI. The CDR3 is 15 amino acids. V shed 6 bases, J shed 7 bases, and the junction held 11 bases outside the gene matches. This CDR3 is CASRKLREGRNEQFF. The CDR3 DNA is TGTGCCAGCAGAAAATTACGGGAGGGCCGGAATGAGCAGTTCTTC.

The V call is TRBV7-2, the J call TRBJ2-4; the D gene is possibly TRBD2 (5 bases). The CDR3 contains 16 residues. The V end lost 1 base, the J end lost 7 bases, and 17 bases lay between the germline ends. Germline CDR1 is SGHTA and CDR2 is FQGNSA. The CDR3 loop is CASSLGGGGTRNIQYF. CDR3 in DNA: TGTGCCAGCAGCTTAGGGGGTGGAGGCACTAGGAACATTCAGTACTTC.

This clone showed up just once. The rearrangement links TRBV5-4 to TRBJ1-1; D not resolved. Germline V gives CDR1 SGHNT, CDR2 YYREEE (reference sequence). The CDR3 runs to 12 residues. With 2 bases removed from V and 3 bases from J, the gap between germline ends came to 5 bases. In nucleotides, the CDR3 is TGTGCCAGCAGCTTTAAGGACACTGAAGCTTTCTTT. Amino acid sequence: CASSFKDTEAFF.

The V and J genes are TRBV11-2 and TRBJ1-4; 7 bases match TRBD1. From germline, CDR1 is SGHAT and CDR2 FQNNGV. Unmatched junction bases numbered 7, after V lost 5 bases and J lost 4 bases. The CDR3 runs 15 residues. The CDR3 DNA follows: TGTGCCAGCAGCCCCTGGACAGGCATTAATGAAAAACTGTTTTTT. It translates to CASSPWTGINEKLFF.

The chain joins TRBV5-4 to TRBJ1-1; 8 nucleotides match TRBD1. V shed 0 bases and J 5 bases; nucleotides not matched to a gene: 15. Per germline, CDR1 SGHNT and CDR2 YYREEE (reference sequence). This CDR3 is built from 18 residues. CDR3 protein: CASSLEQGARDGSTEAFF. The CDR3 nucleotides read TGTGCCAGCAGCTTGGAGCAGGGGGCGCGGGATGGGAGTACTGAAGCTTTCTTT.

This clone was seen once. The chain is built from TRBV2 and TRBJ2-7; 7 bases are shared with TRBD1. The V gene end was trimmed by 6 bases and the J gene end by 2 bases; junction bases not matched to a gene: 1. The CDR3 has 12 amino acids. Germline V lookup: CDR1 SNHLY, CDR2 FYNNEI. The CDR3 coding sequence is TGTGCCAGCAGGCAGGGGGCCTACGAGCAGTACTTC. This translates into CASRQGAYEQYF.

This clone is a singleton in its sample. This chain connects TRBV29-1 to TRBJ2-1; D might be TRBD2 (5 bases). V was shortened by 0 bases and J by 8 bases, with 11 bases between the two germline ends. Germline V CDR1 and CDR2: SQVTM, ANQGSEA. This CDR3 region has 13 residues. The CDR3 DNA reads TGCAGCGTTGAAGATAGGAGGACGCATGAGCAGTTCTTC. Amino acids: CSVEDRRTHEQFF.

The chain recombines TRBV28 with TRBJ1-5; TRBD1 matches 10 bases. CDR1 MDHEN and CDR2 SYDVKM come from the germline V gene. This CDR3 region has 16 residues. J was trimmed by 5 bases and V by 5 bases; bases with no gene match: 9. CDR3 sequence (DNA): TGTGCCAGCAGTGGTACCCAGGGACAGGGGTATCAGCCCCAGCATTTT. Translating gives CASSGTQGQGYQPQHF.

The CDR3 nucleotides read TGTGCCAGCAGACAGGGTCTAGGCGAGCAGTACTTC. It specifies CASRQGLGEQYF. The rearrangement joins TRBV2 to TRBJ2-7; perhaps TRBD1 as D (6 bases). Deletions cut 6 bases from V and 6 bases from J, with 12 bases between. The CDR3 sequence is 12 residues long. Per the germline V gene, CDR1 is SNHLY and CDR2 is FYNNEI. The whole variable domain, remainder taken from reference TRBV2 and TRBJ2-7, is EPEVTQTPSHQVTQMGQEVILRCVPISNHLYFYWYRQILGQKVEFLVSFYNNEISEKSEIFDDQFSVERPDGSNFTLKIRSTKLEDSAMYFCASRQGLGEQYFGPGTRLTVT.

The J gene is TRBJ1-2, the V gene TRBV28; no firm D call. The germline V gene encodes CDR1 MDHEN and CDR2 SYDVKM. The CDR3 is made up of 13 amino acids. Trimming cost V 6 bases and J 1 base, with 9 bases left between them. The CDR3 DNA follows: TGTGCCAGCAGCTCGACACTTAACTATGGCTACACCTTC. It is translated as CASSSTLNYGYTF.

The rearrangement uses TRBV11-2 and TRBJ2-3; TRBD2 is a possible D gene (6 bases). The V and J ends lost 3 bases and 10 bases respectively, with 14 bases between them. The CDR3 consists of 13 residues. CDR1 and CDR2 (germline): SGHAT, FQNNGV. The CDR3 loop is CASSLGGPTPQYF. The CDR3 nucleotides are TGTGCCAGCAGCTTGGGAGGCCCTACGCCGCAGTATTTT.

The CDR3 DNA reads TGTGCCAGCAGCGGGGGGGGACCCCTTAGCAATCAGCCCCAGCATTTT. It translates to CASSGGGPLSNQPQHF. This rearrangement joins TRBV9 to TRBJ1-5; D is perhaps TRBD1 (5 bases). The CDR3 length is 16 residues. V lost 3 bases, J lost 0 bases, and 13 bases lay in between. Germline V gene data show CDR1 as SGDLS and CDR2 as YYNGEE.

The rearrangement uses TRBV27 and TRBJ2-7; 13 positions agree with TRBD2. The CDR3 extends over 15 amino acids. CDR1 and CDR2 from the germline V gene are MNHEY and SMNVEV (reference sequence). V shed 5 bases and J 7 bases; nucleotides not matched to a gene: 8. The CDR3 nucleotides read TGTGCCAGCAGTGACTGGACTAGCGGGAGTGAGGAGCAGTACTTC. Protein sequence: CASSDWTSGSEEQYF.

The CDR3 DNA is TGTGCCAGCAGCCCACCCGGGAAAACTGAAGCTTTCTTT. Translating it yields CASSPPGKTEAFF. This chain joins TRBV11-3 and TRBJ1-1, with no clear D. V lost 5 bases and J lost 5, with 12 bases in between. The CDR3 loop spans 13 amino acids. The germline V gene encodes CDR1 SGHNT and CDR2 YENEEA.

This chain connects TRBV28 to TRBJ2-7, with unresolved D. This CDR3 is built from 18 residues. Germline lookup yields CDR1 MDHEN and CDR2 SYDVKM. The V gene lost 6 bases and the J gene lost 3 bases, with 27 bases spanning the gap. CDR3 bases: TGTGCCAGCAGCCCCCAAGGCTCTGGTTTGCATTCTCGCTACGAGCAGTACTTC. It translates to CASSPQGSGLHSRYEQYF. The full variable domain, its missing parts supplied by reference TRBV28 and TRBJ2-7, is DVKVTQSSRYLVKRTGEKVFLECVQDMDHENMFWYRQDPGLGLRLIYFSYDVKMKEKGDIPEGYSVSREKKERFSLILESASTNQTSMYLCASSPQGSGLHSRYEQYFGPGTRLTVT.

In its sample, this clone was seen once. CDR3 residues: CASSLAVRSSNEQFF. In nucleotides, the CDR3 is TGCGCCAGCAGCTTGGCCGTCAGGAGCAGTAATGAGCAGTTCTTC. The V gene is TRBV5-1, the J gene TRBJ2-1; D gene ambiguous. Germline CDR1 is SGHRS and CDR2 is YFSETQ. V dropped 0 bases and J dropped 7 bases, with 14 bases sitting between them. The length of the CDR3 is 15 residues.

Note on this clone: A read error may produce the germline difference seen at one junction end. J is TRBJ1-1 and V is TRBV7-9, with D perhaps matching TRBD1 (6 bases). Looked up from germline, CDR1 is SEHNR and CDR2 is FQNEAQ (reference sequence). CDR3 length: 13 amino acids. In DNA form, the CDR3 reads TGTGCCAGCAGCCCAAGGGACACGCCTGAGGCTTTCTTT. Translated: CASSPRDTPEAFF.

The chain carries TRBV4-1 and TRBJ2-5, with 12 bases identical to TRBD2. The V gene end was trimmed by 0 bases and the J gene end by 1 base; junction bases not matched to a gene: 3. This CDR3 region has 17 residues. Germline CDR1 is MGHRA and CDR2 is YSYEKL. The CDR3 region is CASSQEGTSGRQETQYF. The DNA of the CDR3 is TGCGCCAGCAGCCAAGAAGGGACTAGCGGGCGCCAAGAGACCCAGTACTTC.

This chain uses TRBV6-1 with TRBJ1-2; maybe TRBD1 (6 bases). The V end lost 2 bases, the J end lost 5 bases, and 21 bases lay between the germline ends. The CDR3 has 17 amino acids. Germline V gives CDR1 MNHNS, CDR2 SASEGT. The CDR3 DNA reads as TGTGCCAGCAGTGAAAGGCCGGGGGGGCAGCCGGTATATGGCTACACCTTC. Translating it yields CASSERPGGQPVYGYTF.

The rearrangement links TRBV27 to TRBJ1-4; 9 nucleotides align to TRBD1. V gave up 5 bases and J gave up 6 bases; unmatched junction bases: 4. Germline V CDR1 and CDR2: MNHEY, SMNVEV (reference sequence). The CDR3 length is 14 residues. CDR3 sequence: CASSMTGGDEKLFF. The CDR3, as DNA: TGTGCCAGCAGTATGACAGGGGGGGATGAAAAACTGTTTTTT.